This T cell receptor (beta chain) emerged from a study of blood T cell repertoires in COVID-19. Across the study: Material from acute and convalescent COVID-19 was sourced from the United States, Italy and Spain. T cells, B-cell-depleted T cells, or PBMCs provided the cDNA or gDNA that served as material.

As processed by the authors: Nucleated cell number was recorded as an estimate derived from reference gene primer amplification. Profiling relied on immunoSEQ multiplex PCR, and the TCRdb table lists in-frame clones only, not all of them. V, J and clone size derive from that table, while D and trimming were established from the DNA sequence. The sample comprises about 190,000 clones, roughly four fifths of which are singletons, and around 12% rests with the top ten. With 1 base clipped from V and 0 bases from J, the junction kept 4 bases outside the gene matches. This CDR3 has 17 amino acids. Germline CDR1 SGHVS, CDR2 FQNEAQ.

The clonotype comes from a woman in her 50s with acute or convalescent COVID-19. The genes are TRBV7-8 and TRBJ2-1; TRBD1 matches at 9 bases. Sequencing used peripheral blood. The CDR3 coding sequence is TGTGCCAGCAGCTTAGGGACAGGGGCCTTCTCCTACAATGAGCAGTTCTTC. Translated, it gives CASSLGTGAFSYNEQFF.